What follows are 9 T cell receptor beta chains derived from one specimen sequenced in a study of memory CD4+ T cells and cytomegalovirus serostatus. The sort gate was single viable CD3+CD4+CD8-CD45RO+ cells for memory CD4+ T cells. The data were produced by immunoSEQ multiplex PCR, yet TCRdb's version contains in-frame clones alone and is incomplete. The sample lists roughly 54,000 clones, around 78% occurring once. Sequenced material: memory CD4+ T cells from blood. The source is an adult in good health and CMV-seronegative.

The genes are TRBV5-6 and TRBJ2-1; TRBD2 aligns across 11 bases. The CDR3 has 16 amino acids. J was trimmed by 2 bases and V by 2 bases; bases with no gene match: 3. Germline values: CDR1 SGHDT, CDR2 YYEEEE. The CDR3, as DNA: TGTGCCAGCAGCTTACAGACTAGCGGGACCTACAATGAGCAGTTCTTC. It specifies CASSLQTSGTYNEQFF.

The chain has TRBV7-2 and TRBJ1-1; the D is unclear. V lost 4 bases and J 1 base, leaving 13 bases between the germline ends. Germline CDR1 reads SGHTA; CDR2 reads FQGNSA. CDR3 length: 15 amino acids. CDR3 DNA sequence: TGTGCCAGCAGCTCCACCGGTCATAAGAACACTGAAGCTTTCTTT. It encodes CASSSTGHKNTEAFF.

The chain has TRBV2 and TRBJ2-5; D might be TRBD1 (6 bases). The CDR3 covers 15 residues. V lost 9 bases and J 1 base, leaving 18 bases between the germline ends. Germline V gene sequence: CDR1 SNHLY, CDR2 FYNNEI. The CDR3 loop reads CASTPRTATQETQYF. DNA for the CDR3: TGTGCCAGTACACCCAGGACAGCAACCCAAGAGACCCAGTACTTC.

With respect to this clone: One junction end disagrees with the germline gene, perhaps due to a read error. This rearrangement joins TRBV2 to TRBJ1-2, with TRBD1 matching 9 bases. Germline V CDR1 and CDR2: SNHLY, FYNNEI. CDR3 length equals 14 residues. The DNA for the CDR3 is TGTGCCAGCAAAGAAACCGGGACAGGGTGGGAGGAGAGCTTC. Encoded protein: CASKETGTGWEESF.

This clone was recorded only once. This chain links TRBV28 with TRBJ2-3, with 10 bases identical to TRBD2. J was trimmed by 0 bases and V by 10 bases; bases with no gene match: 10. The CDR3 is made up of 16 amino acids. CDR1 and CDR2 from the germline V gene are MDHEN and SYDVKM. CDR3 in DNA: TGTGCCACCAAGGGTACTAGCGGGGCTAGCACAGATACGCAGTATTTT. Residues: CATKGTSGASTDTQYF.

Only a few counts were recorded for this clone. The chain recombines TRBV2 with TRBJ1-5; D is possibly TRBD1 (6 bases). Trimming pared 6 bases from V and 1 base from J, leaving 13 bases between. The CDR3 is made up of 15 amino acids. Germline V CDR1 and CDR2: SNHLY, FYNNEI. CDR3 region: CASRDRRGSNQPQHF. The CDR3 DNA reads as TGTGCCAGCAGAGACAGGAGGGGAAGCAATCAGCCCCAGCATTTT.

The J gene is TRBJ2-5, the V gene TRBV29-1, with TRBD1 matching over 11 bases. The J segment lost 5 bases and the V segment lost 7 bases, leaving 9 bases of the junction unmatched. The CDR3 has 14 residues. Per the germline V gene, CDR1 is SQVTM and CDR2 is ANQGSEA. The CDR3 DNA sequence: TGCAGCGCCTACGGACAGGGGGCGCGGGAGACCCAGTACTTC. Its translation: CSAYGQGARETQYF.

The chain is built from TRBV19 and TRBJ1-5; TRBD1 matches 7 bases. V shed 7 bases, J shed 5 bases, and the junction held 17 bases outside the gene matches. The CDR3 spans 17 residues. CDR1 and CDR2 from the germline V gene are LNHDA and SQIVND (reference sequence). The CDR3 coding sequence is TGTGCCAGTACCCCCGAACAGGGGAGTACCTGGGATCAGCCCCAGCATTTT. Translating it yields CASTPEQGSTWDQPQHF.

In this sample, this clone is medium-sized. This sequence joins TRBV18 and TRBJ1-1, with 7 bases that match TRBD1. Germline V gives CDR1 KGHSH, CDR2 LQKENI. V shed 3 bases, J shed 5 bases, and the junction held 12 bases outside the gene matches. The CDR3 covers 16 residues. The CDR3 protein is CASSPPYNRGRTEAFF. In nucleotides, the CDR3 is TGTGCCAGCTCACCGCCTTATAACAGGGGTAGGACTGAAGCTTTCTTT. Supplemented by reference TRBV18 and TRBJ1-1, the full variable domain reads NAGVMQNPRHLVRRRGQEARLRCSPMKGHSHVYWYRQLPEEGLKFMVYLQKENIIDESGMPKERFSAEFPKEGPSILRIQQVVRGDSAAYFCASSPPYNRGRTEAFFGQGTRLTVV.